This T cell receptor (beta chain) is from a study of blood T cell repertoires in COVID-19. Study context: From T cells, B-cell-depleted T cells, or PBMCs came the material, which was cDNA or gDNA.

This clone was recorded a few times. With 4 bases clipped from V and 5 bases from J, the junction kept 14 bases outside the gene matches. This CDR3 has 16 residues. Germline values: CDR1 SGHRS, CDR2 YFSETQ. As processed by the authors: Reference gene primer amplification gave nucleated cell count estimates. The protocol was immunoSEQ multiplex PCR, while the TCRdb copy is restricted to in-frame clones and leaves out a portion. V and J calls and clone size are as listed in that table; D and trimming were resolved from the DNA. The sample consists of 150,000 to 250,000 clones, 87% of them appearing once.

This sequence originates from a woman aged 25-40 years who had recovered from COVID-19. Specimen: PBMCs or T cells enriched from blood (not recorded which). This chain uses TRBV5-1 with TRBJ2-5; 7 bases match TRBD2. The CDR3 nucleotides are TGCGCCAGCAGCCCGGCCCTAGCGGAGGCTCGGGAGACCCAGTACTTC. It is translated as CASSPALAEARETQYF.